Listed here is a single TCR beta chain. TCRdb ran MiXCR on the 5' RACE reads and lists one entry per CDR3 protein. The table records 250,000 or so distinct CDR3 sequences, 6.5% to 8.5% of them present only once. The data originate from a study of T cells after yellow fever vaccination. Trimming removed 4 bases from V and 0 bases from J, with 10 bases in between. The length of the CDR3 is 14 residues. Per the germline V gene, CDR1 is SGHRS and CDR2 is YFSETQ. The chain recombines TRBV5-1 with TRBJ2-5, with unresolved D. The specimen was CD4+ T cells sorted from PBMCs, collected 15 days after the yellow fever booster vaccination. The sequence derives from a man aged 25-40 years who received the YFV17D yellow fever vaccine. The CDR3 sequence: CASSRNGDQETQYF. CDR3 DNA: TGCGCCAGCAGCCGCAATGGGGACCAAGAGACCCAGTACTTC.